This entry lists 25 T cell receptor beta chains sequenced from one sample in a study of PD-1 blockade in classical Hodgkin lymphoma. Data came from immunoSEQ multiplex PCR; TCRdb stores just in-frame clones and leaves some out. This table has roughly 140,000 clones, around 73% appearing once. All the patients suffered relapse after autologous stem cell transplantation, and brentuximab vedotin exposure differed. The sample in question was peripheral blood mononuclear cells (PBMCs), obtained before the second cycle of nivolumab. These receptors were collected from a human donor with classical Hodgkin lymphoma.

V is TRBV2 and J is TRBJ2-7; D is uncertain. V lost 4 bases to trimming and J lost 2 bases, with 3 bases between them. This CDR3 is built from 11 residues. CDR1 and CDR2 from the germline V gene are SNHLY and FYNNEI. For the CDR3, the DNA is TGTGCCAGCAGTGGGGCCTACGAGCAGTACTTC. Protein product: CASSGAYEQYF.

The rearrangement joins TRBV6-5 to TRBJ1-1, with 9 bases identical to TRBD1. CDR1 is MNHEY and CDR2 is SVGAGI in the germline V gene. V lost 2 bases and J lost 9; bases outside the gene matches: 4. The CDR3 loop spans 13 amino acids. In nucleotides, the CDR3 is TGTGCCAGCAGTTACGGGGGACAGGGCAAAGCTTTCTTT. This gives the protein CASSYGGQGKAFF.

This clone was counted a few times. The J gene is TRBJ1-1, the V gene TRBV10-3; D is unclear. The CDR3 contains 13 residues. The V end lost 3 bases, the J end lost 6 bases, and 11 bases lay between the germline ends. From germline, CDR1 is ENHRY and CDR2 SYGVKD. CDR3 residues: CAISEVLNAEAFF. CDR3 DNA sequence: TGTGCCATCAGTGAAGTCCTAAACGCTGAAGCTTTCTTT.

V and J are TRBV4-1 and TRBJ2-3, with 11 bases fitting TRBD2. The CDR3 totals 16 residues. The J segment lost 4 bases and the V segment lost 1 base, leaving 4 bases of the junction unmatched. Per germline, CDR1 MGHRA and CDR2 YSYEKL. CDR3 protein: CASSQVAGGSSDTQYF. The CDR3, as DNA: TGCGCCAGCAGCCAAGTAGCGGGGGGGTCTTCAGATACGCAGTATTTT.

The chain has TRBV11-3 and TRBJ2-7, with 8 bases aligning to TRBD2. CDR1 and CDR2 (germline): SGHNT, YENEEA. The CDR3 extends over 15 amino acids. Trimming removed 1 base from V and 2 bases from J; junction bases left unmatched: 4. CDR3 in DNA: TGTGCCAGCAGCTTAGGAACTAGCGGCCCCTACGAGCAGTACTTC. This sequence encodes CASSLGTSGPYEQYF.

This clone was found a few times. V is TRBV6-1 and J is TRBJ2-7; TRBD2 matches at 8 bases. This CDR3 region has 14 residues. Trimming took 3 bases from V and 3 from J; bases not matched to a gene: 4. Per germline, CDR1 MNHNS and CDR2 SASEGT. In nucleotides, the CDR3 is TGTGCCAGCAGTGAGCGGGGGGAAGTCTACGAGCAGTACTTC. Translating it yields CASSERGEVYEQYF.

The CDR3 reads CASSAPSGTGSLSYNEQFF. CDR3 DNA: TGTGCCAGCAGCGCCCCCTCCGGGACAGGGTCCCTCTCCTACAATGAGCAGTTCTTC. V gene TRBV9 combines with J gene TRBJ2-1; 9 nucleotides line up with TRBD1. The germline CDR1 and CDR2 sequences are SGDLS and YYNGEE. V shed 3 bases, J shed 0 bases, and the junction held 13 bases outside the gene matches. This CDR3 contains 19 residues.

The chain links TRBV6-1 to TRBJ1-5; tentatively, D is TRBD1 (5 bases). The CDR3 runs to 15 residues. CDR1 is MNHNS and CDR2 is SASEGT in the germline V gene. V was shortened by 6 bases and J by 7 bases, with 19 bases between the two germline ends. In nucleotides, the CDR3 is TGTGCCAGCAGGAACTCGGACACCCGAGAGCAGCCCCAGCATTTT. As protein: CASRNSDTREQPQHF.

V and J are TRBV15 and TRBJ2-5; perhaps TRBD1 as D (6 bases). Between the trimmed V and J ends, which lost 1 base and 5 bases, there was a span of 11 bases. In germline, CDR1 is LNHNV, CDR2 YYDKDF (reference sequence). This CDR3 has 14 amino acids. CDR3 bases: TGTGCCACCAGCAGAGTGGTGGGGGCTGAGACCCAGTACTTC. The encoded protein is CATSRVVGAETQYF. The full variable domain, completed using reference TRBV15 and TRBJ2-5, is DAMVIQNPRYQVTQFGKPVTLSCSQTLNHNVMYWYQQKSSQAPKLLFHYYDKDFNNEADTPDNFQSRRPNTSFCFLDIRSPGLGDTAMYLCATSRVVGAETQYFGPGTRLLVL.

The DNA of the CDR3 is TGTGCCAGCAGATTGTGGGACTCTGAGCAGTTCTTC. Translation gives CASRLWDSEQFF. V is TRBV5-4 and J is TRBJ2-1; tentatively, D is TRBD2 (6 bases). This CDR3 contains 12 residues. CDR1 is SGHNT and CDR2 is YYREEE in the germline V gene (reference sequence). V lost 5 bases and J 9 bases, leaving 12 bases between the germline ends.

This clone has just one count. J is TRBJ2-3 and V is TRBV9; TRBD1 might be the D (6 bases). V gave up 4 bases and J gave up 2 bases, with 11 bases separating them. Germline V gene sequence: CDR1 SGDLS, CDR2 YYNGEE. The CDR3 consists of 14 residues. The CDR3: CASSLRGHTDTQYF. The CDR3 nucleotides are TGTGCCAGCAGCCTGAGGGGACACACAGATACGCAGTATTTT.

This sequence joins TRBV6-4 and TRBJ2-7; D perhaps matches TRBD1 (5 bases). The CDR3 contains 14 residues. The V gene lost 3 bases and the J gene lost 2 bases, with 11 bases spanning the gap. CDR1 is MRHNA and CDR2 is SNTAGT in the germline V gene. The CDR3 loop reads CASSEQEFAYEQYF. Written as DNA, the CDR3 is TGTGCCAGCAGTGAACAGGAGTTCGCCTACGAGCAGTACTTC.

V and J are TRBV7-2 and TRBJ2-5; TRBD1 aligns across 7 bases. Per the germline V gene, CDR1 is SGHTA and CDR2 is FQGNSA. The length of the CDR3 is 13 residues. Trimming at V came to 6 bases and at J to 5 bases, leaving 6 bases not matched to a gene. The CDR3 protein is CASRPGGQETQYF. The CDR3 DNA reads TGTGCCAGCAGACCAGGGGGTCAGGAGACCCAGTACTTC.

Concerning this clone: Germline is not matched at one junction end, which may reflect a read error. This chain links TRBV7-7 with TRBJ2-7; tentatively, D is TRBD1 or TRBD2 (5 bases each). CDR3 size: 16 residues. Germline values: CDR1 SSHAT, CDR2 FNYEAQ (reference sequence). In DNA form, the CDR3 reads TGTGCTAGCAGCCCCGGGGCAGGGAGTAAAGTCTACGAGCAGTACTTC. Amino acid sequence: CASSPGAGSKVYEQYF.

The chain's CDR3 is CASSLTHYGYTF. CDR3 nucleotides: TGTGCCAGCAGCTTGACACACTATGGCTACACCTTC. This chain uses TRBV5-6 with TRBJ1-2; D not certain. Trimming removed 1 base from V and 3 bases from J, with 4 bases in between. The CDR3 has 12 amino acids. Germline V gives CDR1 SGHDT, CDR2 YYEEEE.

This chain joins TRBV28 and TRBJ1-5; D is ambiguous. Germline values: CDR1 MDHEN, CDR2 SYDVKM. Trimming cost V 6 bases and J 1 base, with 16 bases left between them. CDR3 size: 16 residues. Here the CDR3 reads CASRSTRGVSNQPQHF. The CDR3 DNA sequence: TGTGCCAGCAGGTCTACCCGGGGAGTCAGCAATCAGCCCCAGCATTTT.

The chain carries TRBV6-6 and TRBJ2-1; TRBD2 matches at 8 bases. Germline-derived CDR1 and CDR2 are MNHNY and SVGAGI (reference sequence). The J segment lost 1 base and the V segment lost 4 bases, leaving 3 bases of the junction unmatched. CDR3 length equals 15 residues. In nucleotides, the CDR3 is TGTGCCAGCAGTTCCCGGGGGGGATCCTACAATGAGCAGTTCTTC. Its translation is CASSSRGGSYNEQFF.

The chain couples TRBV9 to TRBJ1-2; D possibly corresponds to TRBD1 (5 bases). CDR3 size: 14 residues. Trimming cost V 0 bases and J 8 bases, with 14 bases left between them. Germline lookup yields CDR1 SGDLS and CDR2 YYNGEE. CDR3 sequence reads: CASSVVPESGGYTF. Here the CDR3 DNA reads TGTGCCAGCAGCGTAGTCCCCGAGTCAGGGGGCTACACCTTC.

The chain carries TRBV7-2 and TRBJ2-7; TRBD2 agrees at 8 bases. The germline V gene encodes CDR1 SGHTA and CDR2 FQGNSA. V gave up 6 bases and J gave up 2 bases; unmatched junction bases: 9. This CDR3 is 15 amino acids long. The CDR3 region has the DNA TGTGCCAGCAGGCAAGAAGGACTAGCTCCCTACGAGCAGTACTTC. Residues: CASRQEGLAPYEQYF.

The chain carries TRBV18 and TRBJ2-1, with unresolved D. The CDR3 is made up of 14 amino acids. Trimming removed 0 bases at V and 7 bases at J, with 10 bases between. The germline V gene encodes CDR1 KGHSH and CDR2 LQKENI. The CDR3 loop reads CASSPPVFGNEQFF. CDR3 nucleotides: TGTGCCAGCTCACCACCGGTCTTCGGGAATGAGCAGTTCTTC.

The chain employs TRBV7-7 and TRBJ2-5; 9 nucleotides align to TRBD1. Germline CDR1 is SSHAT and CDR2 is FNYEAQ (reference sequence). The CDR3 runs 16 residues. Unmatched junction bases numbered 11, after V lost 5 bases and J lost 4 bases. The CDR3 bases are TGTGCCAGCAGCAACTGGGCGAGACAGGGGGGAGAGACCCAGTACTTC. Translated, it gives CASSNWARQGGETQYF. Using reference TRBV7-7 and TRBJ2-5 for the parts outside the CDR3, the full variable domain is GAGVSQSPRYKVTKRGQDVTLRCDPISSHATLYWYQQALGQGPEFLTYFNYEAQPDKSGLPSDRFSAERPEGSISTLTIQRTEQRDSAMYRCASSNWARQGGETQYFGPGTRLLVL.

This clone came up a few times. The CDR3 spells CAISEGEQGSREQYF. The CDR3 nucleotides read TGTGCCATCAGTGAGGGGGAACAGGGCAGTCGGGAGCAGTACTTC. The rearrangement joins TRBV10-3 to TRBJ2-7; D possibly corresponds to TRBD1 (6 bases). Trimming removed 2 bases from V and 7 bases from J, with 18 bases in between. Germline V gene sequence: CDR1 ENHRY, CDR2 SYGVKD. The CDR3 spans 15 residues.

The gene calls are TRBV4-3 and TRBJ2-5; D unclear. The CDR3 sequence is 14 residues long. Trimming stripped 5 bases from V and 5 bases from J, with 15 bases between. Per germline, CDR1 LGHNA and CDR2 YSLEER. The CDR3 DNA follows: TGCGCCAGCAGCGAAGGGCAGGCTGGCGAGACCCAGTACTTC. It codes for CASSEGQAGETQYF.

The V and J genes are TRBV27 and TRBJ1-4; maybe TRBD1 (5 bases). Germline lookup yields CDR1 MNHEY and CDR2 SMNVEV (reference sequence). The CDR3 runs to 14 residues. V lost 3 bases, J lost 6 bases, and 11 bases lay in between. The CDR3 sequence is CASSFWQGDEKLFF. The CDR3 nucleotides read TGTGCCAGCAGTTTTTGGCAGGGCGATGAAAAACTGTTTTTT.

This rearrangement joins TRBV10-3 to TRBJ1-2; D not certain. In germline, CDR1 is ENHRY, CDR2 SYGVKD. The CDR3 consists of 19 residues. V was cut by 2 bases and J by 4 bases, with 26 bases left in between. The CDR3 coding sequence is TGTGCCATCAGTGAGCCAGATGTCCGGACCGTCTCGGGGATCTATGGCTACACCTTC. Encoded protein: CAISEPDVRTVSGIYGYTF.